This entry lists 32 T cell receptor beta chains sequenced from one sample in a study of OX40 agonist ivuxolimab in advanced cancers. The assay was immunoSEQ multiplex PCR, and TCRdb's table has in-frame clones only and misses some. The top ten clones hold about 6% of a sample with approximately 63,000 clones, over 75% of them seen once. This specimen was CD4+ or CD8+ T cells sorted from blood, taken in a trial of the OX40 agonist ivuxolimab. These receptors all come from an adult with an advanced solid tumor such as melanoma, head and neck, liver or kidney cancer.

The chain joins TRBV6-1 to TRBJ2-7; D tentatively reads TRBD1 or TRBD2 (6 bases each). The germline CDR1 and CDR2 sequences are MNHNS and SASEGT. The length of the CDR3 is 14 residues. The ends were cut back, 3 bases at V and 2 bases at J, with 11 bases in the middle. The CDR3 sequence is CASSDLGGTYEQYF. The CDR3 bases are TGTGCCAGCAGTGACCTAGGGGGGACCTACGAGCAGTACTTC.

This chain joins TRBV27 and TRBJ2-2; 8 nucleotides align to TRBD2. Germline V gene lookup returns CDR1 MNHEY and CDR2 SMNVEV (reference sequence). V gave up 0 bases and J gave up 1 base; unmatched junction bases: 7. The CDR3 runs 18 residues. The CDR3 nucleotides read TGTGCCAGCAGTTTATCCTTTCTAAGCGGGGGGAACACCGGGGAGCTGTTTTTT. Translated, it gives CASSLSFLSGGNTGELFF.

The chain employs TRBV7-9 and TRBJ1-1; D not resolved. V lost 3 bases and J lost 5, with 16 bases in between. There are 15 residues in the CDR3. Germline CDR1 is SEHNR and CDR2 is FQNEAQ (reference sequence). The CDR3 is CASSFGHGPGTEAFF. The CDR3 DNA reads TGTGCCAGCAGCTTCGGGCACGGCCCTGGGACTGAAGCTTTCTTT.

The J gene is TRBJ2-2, the V gene TRBV19; the D is unclear. The V end lost 3 bases, the J end lost 4 bases, and 9 bases lay between the germline ends. The CDR3 runs 14 residues. From germline, CDR1 is LNHDA and CDR2 SQIVND (reference sequence). In DNA form, the CDR3 reads TGTGCCAGTAGTATTGCCAGCCCCACCGGGGAGCTGTTTTTT. As protein: CASSIASPTGELFF. Full variable domain (remainder filled in from reference TRBV19 and TRBJ2-2): DGGITQSPKYLFRKEGQNVTLSCEQNLNHDAMYWYRQDPGQGLRLIYYSQIVNDFQKGDIAEGYSVSREKKESFPLTVTSAQKNPTAFYLCASSIASPTGELFFGEGSRLTVL.

The chain employs TRBV10-3 and TRBJ2-2; TRBD1 aligns across 10 bases. Per germline, CDR1 ENHRY and CDR2 SYGVKD. The CDR3 totals 16 residues. The ends lost 0 bases at V and 6 bases at J; junction bases unmatched: 4. The CDR3 DNA reads TGTGCCATCAGTGAGTCTGGACAGGGGGTATCCGGGGAGCTGTTTTTT. Translation: CAISESGQGVSGELFF.

This clone was detected only once. The CDR3 is CASSQTGTGSDDEQFF. Written as DNA, the CDR3 is TGCGCCAGCAGCCAAACCGGGACAGGGTCGGATGATGAGCAGTTCTTC. J is TRBJ2-1 and V is TRBV4-3, with 9 bases aligning to TRBD1. Per germline, CDR1 LGHNA and CDR2 YSLEER. With V trimmed by 2 bases and J by 8 bases, 10 bases remained unmatched. The CDR3 runs to 16 residues.

The chain employs TRBV7-3 and TRBJ1-1; D perhaps matches TRBD1 (5 bases). The germline gives CDR1 SGHTA, CDR2 FQGTGA. The CDR3 covers 12 residues. Trimming left V 6 bases short and J 8 bases short, with 13 bases between. CDR3 bases: TGTGCCAGCAGATCAAGCGCAGGGGAAGCTTTCTTT. It specifies CASRSSAGEAFF.

V is TRBV27 and J is TRBJ2-5; TRBD2 agrees at 15 bases. The ends lost 4 bases at V and 4 bases at J; junction bases unmatched: 7. The CDR3 is 17 residues long. CDR1 and CDR2 from the germline V gene are MNHEY and SMNVEV (reference sequence). CDR3 DNA: TGTGCCAGCAGTTCTTGGACTAGCGGGAGGGGGAGAGAGACCCAGTACTTC. Protein product: CASSSWTSGRGRETQYF.

V is TRBV27 and J is TRBJ2-5, with 8 bases fitting TRBD1. CDR3 length: 16 amino acids. Germline values: CDR1 MNHEY, CDR2 SMNVEV (reference sequence). J lost 1 base, V lost 5 bases, and 9 bases had no gene match. The CDR3 protein is CASSPETGQVQETQYF. In DNA, the CDR3 is TGTGCCAGCAGTCCAGAAACGGGACAGGTCCAAGAGACCCAGTACTTC.

The chain carries TRBV7-8 and TRBJ1-1; 7 bases line up with TRBD1. This CDR3 region has 13 residues. The trim removed 1 base at V and 11 bases at J, leaving 7 bases unmatched. Germline V gene sequence: CDR1 SGHVS, CDR2 FQNEAQ. CDR3 DNA sequence: TGTGCCAGCAGCTTAGGGGCAGGGGGAGTTGCTTTCTTT. It encodes CASSLGAGGVAFF.

V and J are TRBV27 and TRBJ2-7; tentatively, D is TRBD1 (6 bases). The CDR3 runs 14 residues. The germline V gene has CDR1 MNHEY and CDR2 SMNVEV (reference sequence). With 4 bases removed from V and 2 bases from J, the gap between germline ends came to 12 bases. CDR3 residues: CASSSTGQTYEQYF. CDR3 DNA sequence: TGTGCCAGCAGTTCAACGGGACAAACCTACGAGCAGTACTTC.

This chain uses TRBV9 with TRBJ2-1; D gene uncertain. CDR1 is SGDLS and CDR2 is YYNGEE in the germline V gene. The CDR3 totals 13 residues. V was shortened by 0 bases and J by 6 bases, with 7 bases between the two germline ends. In DNA, the CDR3 is TGTGCCAGCAGCGTAGGGGGTTTCAATGAGCAGTTCTTC. This codes for CASSVGGFNEQFF.

The chain is built from TRBV7-8 and TRBJ1-4; the match to TRBD1 covers 9 bases. The CDR3 has 14 amino acids. Germline V lookup: CDR1 SGHVS, CDR2 FQNEAQ. J gave up 7 bases and V 4 bases, and 4 bases lay outside the gene matches. CDR3 in DNA: TGTGCCAGCAGCTGGACAGGGGATCGTGAAAAACTGTTTTTT. Amino acid sequence: CASSWTGDREKLFF.

The chain joins TRBV7-6 to TRBJ2-7; maybe TRBD2 (5 bases). With 5 bases removed from V and 4 bases from J, the gap between germline ends came to 12 bases. Germline V gene data show CDR1 as SGHVS and CDR2 as FNYEAQ. This CDR3 is 13 amino acids long. CDR3 sequence: CASSLSEEYEQYF. The CDR3 coding sequence is TGTGCCAGCAGCCTTAGCGAAGAATACGAGCAGTACTTC.

J is TRBJ2-1 and V is TRBV2; 10 nucleotides line up with TRBD1. V dropped 0 bases and J dropped 8; count of bases not matched to a gene: 7. The CDR3 has 16 residues. The germline gives CDR1 SNHLY, CDR2 FYNNEI. The DNA for the CDR3 is TGTGCCAGCAGTGAAGCCTTGGACAGGGGGGTTGATGAGCAGTTCTTC. It encodes CASSEALDRGVDEQFF.

CDR3 in DNA: TGTGCCAGCAGTGAAACGGGGATGAACACTGAAGCTTTCTTT. Protein: CASSETGMNTEAFF. The J gene is TRBJ1-1, the V gene TRBV6-1; D uncertain. V lost 2 bases and J 0 bases, leaving 7 bases between the germline ends. This CDR3 region has 14 residues. Germline V lookup: CDR1 MNHNS, CDR2 SASEGT.

The chain couples TRBV9 to TRBJ1-1, with TRBD1 matching 9 bases. Trimming at V came to 3 bases and at J to 10 bases, leaving 4 bases not matched to a gene. CDR3 length: 12 amino acids. Germline values: CDR1 SGDLS, CDR2 YYNGEE. The CDR3 reads CASSDTGGLAFF. Here the CDR3 DNA reads TGTGCCAGCAGCGATACAGGGGGCCTAGCTTTCTTT. Filled out from reference TRBV9 and TRBJ1-1, the complete variable domain reads DSGVTQTPKHLITATGQRVTLRCSPRSGDLSVYWYQQSLDQGLQFLIQYYNGEERAKGNILERFSAQQFPDLHSELNLSSLELGDSALYFCASSDTGGLAFFGQGTRLTVV.

In nucleotides, the CDR3 is TGTGCCAGCAGCCGAACGACAGATCCCCCCGGGGAGCTGTTTTTT. Encoded protein: CASSRTTDPPGELFF. The chain links TRBV5-4 to TRBJ2-2, with a weak D call TRBD1 (5 bases). Trimming shortened V by 4 bases and J by 6 bases, and 16 bases separated the two germline ends. The CDR3 contains 15 residues. CDR1 SGHNT and CDR2 YYREEE come from the germline V gene (reference sequence).

This clone was counted a single time. This rearrangement joins TRBV6-5 to TRBJ2-1, with D unclear. The CDR3 loop spans 14 amino acids. V was cut by 0 bases and J by 4 bases, with 7 bases left in between. Germline V gene sequence: CDR1 MNHEY, CDR2 SVGAGI. Written as DNA, the CDR3 is TGTGCCAGCAGTTACTCGGCACAGTACAATGAGCAGTTCTTC. Amino acids: CASSYSAQYNEQFF.

The chain uses TRBV7-6 and TRBJ1-5, with D perhaps TRBD1 (5 bases). V gave up 5 bases and J gave up 5 bases, with 10 bases separating them. Looked up from germline, CDR1 is SGHVS and CDR2 is FNYEAQ. The CDR3 has 13 amino acids. The CDR3 region is CASSPPGDQPQHF. CDR3 DNA sequence: TGTGCCAGCAGCCCCCCGGGGGATCAGCCCCAGCATTTT.

The chain combines TRBV19 with TRBJ1-5; perhaps TRBD1 as D (5 bases). V lost 3 bases and J lost 6, with 9 bases in between. Looked up from germline, CDR1 is LNHDA and CDR2 is SQIVND (reference sequence). The CDR3 sequence is 13 residues long. The CDR3 loop reads CASSIRQGQPQHF. The DNA for the CDR3 is TGTGCCAGTAGTATTAGGCAGGGTCAGCCCCAGCATTTT.

V gene TRBV5-1 combines with J gene TRBJ2-7; tentatively, D is TRBD2 (5 bases). The germline V and J ends were trimmed by 0 bases and 3 bases, with 13 bases remaining between them. This CDR3 spans 15 amino acids. Germline lookup yields CDR1 SGHRS and CDR2 YFSETQ. The CDR3 DNA is TGCGCCAGCAGCTTGGAGCCGGACTCAGACTACGAGCAGTACTTC. Translating it yields CASSLEPDSDYEQYF.

The rearrangement links TRBV19 to TRBJ2-2; D ambiguous. V lost 5 bases and J 4 bases, leaving 5 bases between the germline ends. The CDR3 has 12 residues. Germline lookup yields CDR1 LNHDA and CDR2 SQIVND (reference sequence). CDR3 DNA sequence: TGTGCCAGTAGTGGTCCCACCGGGGAGCTGTTTTTT. This translates into CASSGPTGELFF.

This clone turned up a few times. The V and J genes are TRBV9 and TRBJ2-7; D is unclear. Trimming cost V 3 bases and J 7 bases, with 14 bases left between them. The CDR3 is made up of 13 amino acids. CDR1 is SGDLS, CDR2 YYNGEE, per germline. CDR3 protein: CASSAIPTEEQYF. The CDR3 nucleotides read TGTGCCAGCAGCGCAATACCCACAGAAGAGCAGTACTTC. The whole variable domain, remainder taken from reference TRBV9 and TRBJ2-7, is DSGVTQTPKHLITATGQRVTLRCSPRSGDLSVYWYQQSLDQGLQFLIQYYNGEERAKGNILERFSAQQFPDLHSELNLSSLELGDSALYFCASSAIPTEEQYFGPGTRLTVT.

This rearrangement joins TRBV13 to TRBJ2-7; 10 bases agree with TRBD1. From germline, CDR1 is PRHDT and CDR2 FYEKMQ (reference sequence). This CDR3 contains 14 residues. Losses at the gene ends were 8 bases for V and 2 bases for J; bases not matched to a gene: 6. CDR3 nucleotides: TGTGCCAGCTCCCCGGGACAGGGGACCTACGAGCAGTACTTC. The encoded protein is CASSPGQGTYEQYF. The whole variable domain, filled in from reference TRBV13 and TRBJ2-7, reads AAGVIQSPRHLIKEKRETATLKCYPIPRHDTVYWYQQGPGQDPQFLISFYEKMQSDKGSIPDRFSAQQFSDYHSELNMSSLELGDSALYFCASSPGQGTYEQYFGPGTRLTVT.

The chain recombines TRBV4-1 with TRBJ1-1; D not resolved. This CDR3 is 14 amino acids long. Germline V CDR1 and CDR2: MGHRA, YSYEKL. The V end was cut by 1 base, the J end by 3 bases, with 9 bases between. CDR3 sequence: CASSQAREDTEAFF. CDR3 bases: TGCGCCAGCAGCCAAGCCCGGGAGGACACTGAAGCTTTCTTT.

This clone came up once. V usage is TRBV6-6 and J usage is TRBJ1-5; the D gene is possibly TRBD1 (5 bases). The CDR3 contains 15 residues. V gave up 2 bases and J gave up 1 base, with 9 bases separating them. Germline lookup yields CDR1 MNHNY and CDR2 SVGAGI (reference sequence). CDR3 amino acids: CASSYAGDSNQPQHF. CDR3 coding DNA: TGTGCCAGCAGTTACGCCGGGGACAGCAATCAGCCCCAGCATTTT.

This chain links TRBV19 with TRBJ2-7; D remains ambiguous. This CDR3 comprises 14 residues. With 1 base removed from V and 3 bases from J, the gap between germline ends came to 10 bases. Germline-derived CDR1 and CDR2 are LNHDA and SQIVND (reference sequence). The CDR3 loop is CASSIVHAFYEQYF. In DNA, the CDR3 is TGTGCCAGTAGTATAGTGCACGCCTTCTACGAGCAGTACTTC.

This sequence joins TRBV4-1 and TRBJ1-4; 8 nucleotides line up with TRBD1. This CDR3 has 13 residues. The J segment lost 11 bases and the V segment lost 1 base, leaving 3 bases of the junction unmatched. Looked up from germline, CDR1 is MGHRA and CDR2 is YSYEKL. The CDR3 DNA reads as TGCGCCAGCAGCCAAGGGGACAGGACGAAACTGTTTTTT. Its protein is CASSQGDRTKLFF.

V and J are TRBV12-5 and TRBJ1-1, with 7 bases fitting TRBD1. The CDR3 length is 11 residues. After removal of 4 bases from V and 7 bases from J, the junction contained 0 bases not matched to a gene. Germline V gene sequence: CDR1 LGHNT, CDR2 FRNRAP. CDR3 DNA: TGTGCTAGTGGTTGGGACAGTGAAGCTTTCTTT. The encoded protein is CASGWDSEAFF.

The rearrangement uses TRBV28 and TRBJ1-2; D is ambiguous. Germline CDR1 MDHEN, CDR2 SYDVKM. Trimming left V 5 bases short and J 3 bases short, with 4 bases between. This CDR3 has 11 amino acids. The CDR3 DNA sequence: TGTGCCAGCAGTGCTTACTATGGCTACACCTTC. Residues: CASSAYYGYTF.

The V call is TRBV27, the J call TRBJ2-7, with D perhaps TRBD2 (5 bases). Trimming left V 0 bases short and J 4 bases short, with 7 bases between. CDR3 length equals 13 residues. Germline V gives CDR1 MNHEY, CDR2 SMNVEV (reference sequence). The CDR3 protein is CASSLSEGYEQYF. The DNA of the CDR3 is TGTGCCAGCAGTTTATCCGAGGGATACGAGCAGTACTTC.